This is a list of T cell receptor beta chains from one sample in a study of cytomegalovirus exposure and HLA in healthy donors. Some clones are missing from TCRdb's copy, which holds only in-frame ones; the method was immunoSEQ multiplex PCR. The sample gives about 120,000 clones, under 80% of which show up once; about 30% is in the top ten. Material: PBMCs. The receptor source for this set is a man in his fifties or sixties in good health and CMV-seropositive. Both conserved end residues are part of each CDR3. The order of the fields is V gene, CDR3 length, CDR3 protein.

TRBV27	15	CASSFRGTSNQPQHF
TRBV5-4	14	CASSLAGGLDTQYF
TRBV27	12	CASKVQGYEQYF
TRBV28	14	CASSSGTGDYGYTF
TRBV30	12	CAWSRQVDEQYF
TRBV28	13	CASSLDRRYGYTF
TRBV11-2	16	CASSLRGMASTDTQYF
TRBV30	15	CAWSVFRQGAPEAFF
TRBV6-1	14	CASSEDFTDYGYTF
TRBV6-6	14	CASSRDTFNYGYTF
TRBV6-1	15	CASSEGAQGNTEAFF
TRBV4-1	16	CASSQGLSGGRAEAFF
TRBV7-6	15	CASSPNPDGNEKLFF
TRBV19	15	CASSIQGARKGEQFF
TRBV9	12	CAGDLISYEQYF
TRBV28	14	CASSLYGRNYGYTF
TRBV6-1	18	CASSEAGTRLTTNEKLFF
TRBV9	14	CASSSRTAPYEQYF
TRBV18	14	CASSPTQDNYGYTF
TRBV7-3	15	CASSLSGTGNYGYTF
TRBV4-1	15	CASSLGDREYYEQYF
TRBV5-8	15	CASSLIRGKTDTQYF
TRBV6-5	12	CASSRRGFAAFF
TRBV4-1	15	CASSQDRGTYNEQFF
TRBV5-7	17	CASSLGLAGDTQETQYF
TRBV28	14	CASSLGGSGNTIYF
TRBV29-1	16	CSVGNPGQSSYNEQFF
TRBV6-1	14	CASSRQGTRYGYTF
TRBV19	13	CASRTGFSYEQYF
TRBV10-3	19	CAISEVPLLAGAFGETQYF
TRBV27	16	CASSSSGLAGEETQYF
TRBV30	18	CAWSVLGGLQGDSYTQYF
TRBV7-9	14	CASSWTGGTGELFF
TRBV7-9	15	CASSLGQGRSDEQFF
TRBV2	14	CASSGAAPNYGYTF
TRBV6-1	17	CASSEAGTGGLLKGYTF
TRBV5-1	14	CASSLQGITDTQYF
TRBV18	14	CASSPVASQETQYF
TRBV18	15	CASSVGQGLNEKLFF
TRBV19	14	CASRRGTVNTEAFF
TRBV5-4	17	CASSPRQGLAGANVLTF
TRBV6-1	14	CASSNTWPQETQYF
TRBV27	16	CASSPPWGGYADTQYF
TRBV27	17	CASSFLGQGRSNYGYTF
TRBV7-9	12	CASSLPLGGAFF
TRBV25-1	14	CASSSRDRVHEQYF
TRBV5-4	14	CASSLALSPYEQYF
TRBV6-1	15	CASTRLAEGTDTQYF
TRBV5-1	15	CASSQGTSVVYEQYF
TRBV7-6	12	CASSLGGAEQYF
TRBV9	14	CASSVGVSTEEAFF
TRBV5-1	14	CASSFGFGNTEAFF